A selection of T cell receptor beta chains follows, all from one sample in a study of blood T cell repertoires in COVID-19. Sequenced by immunoSEQ multiplex PCR; TCRdb stores in-frame clones only, minus some. This sample carries around 8,000 clones, around 88% of them seen once, and the ten largest clones take about a sixth. Sequences were obtained from peripheral blood. All receptors derive from a woman aged 60 to 75 with active COVID-19. Both conserved end residues are trimmed from each CDR3.

TRBV7-2,TRBJ2-7,ASSQFALRGEQY
TRBV27,TRBJ2-7,ASSPSGEGYEQY
TRBV10-1,TRBJ2-2,ASSGLGGNTGELF
TRBV6-6,TRBJ2-7,ASRPQGDEQY
TRBV19,TRBJ1-5,ASSHQGSDQPQH
TRBV28,TRBJ1-5,ASRPQGRNQPQH
TRBV10-1,TRBJ2-3,AREKRGSTDTQY
TRBV5-1,TRBJ1-1,ASSRRGNTEAF
TRBV5-4,TRBJ1-4,ASTPGEGGDEKLF
TRBV6-4,TRBJ2-1,ASSDGRGGHNEQF
TRBV10-1,TRBJ1-2,ASSRDRIAGYT
TRBV4-1,TRBJ2-7,ASSQVQDRYYEQY
TRBV4-1,TRBJ2-7,ASSQYEGLNYEQY
TRBV29-1,TRBJ1-2,SVIIWGAHGYT
TRBV6-5,TRBJ1-5,ASSYGRDNQPQH
TRBV21-1,TRBJ2-1,ASDCEVDDEQF
TRBV18,TRBJ2-1,ASDNRGNEQF
TRBV7-6,TRBJ2-3,ASSLTTSGVNTQY
TRBV24-1,TRBJ2-2,ATRGANTGELF
TRBV7-8,TRBJ2-3,ASSLGLSGGPGTDTQY
TRBV30,TRBJ2-3,ASWSREGGRTDTQY
TRBV10-3,TRBJ1-2,AISGQGGGYGYT
TRBV2,TRBJ1-2,ASRRDQGGGSGYT
TRBV6-2/TRBV6-3,TRBJ2-4,ASSRSLGVENIQY
TRBV7-7,TRBJ2-5,ASSLGRILKETQY